The clone carrying this T cell receptor beta chain was observed at least ten times. Its antigen is currently unknown. Ahead of thyroid surgery, no patient had received treatment of any kind. The source of the sample is a study of metastatic and nonmetastatic thyroid tumors. The overall study: Patients with malignant and benign thyroid disease provided blood and tumor or nodule tissue, whose repertoires were compared. Study-wide results and caveats: The reported finding was significantly higher TCR beta diversity in malignant thyroid tumors relative to benign nodules, in blood and tumor.

In the original analysis: Researchers built a distant-metastasis classifier for papillary thyroid cancer that drew on CDR3 differences across clinicopathological groups. TCRdb redid the clone calls on the PCR reads using MiXCR. For this entry, the V and J calls and clone size follow TCRdb and not the study's own pipeline. The data contain fewer than 40,000 clones, 25% of them singletons. Germline CDR1 is MDHEN and CDR2 is SYDVKM. Trimming removed 2 bases from V and 3 bases from J, with 16 bases in between. The CDR3 contains 16 residues. This receptor was obtained from a female donor with papillary thyroid cancer or a benign thyroid nodule (not recorded which). Some clones in this sample may be carry-over from other donors' samples. V usage is TRBV28 and J usage is TRBJ1-1, with D hard to call. Sequencing was done on a sample of blood. Here the CDR3 DNA reads TGTGCCAGCAGTTTAACCAGTCCCGCTCTCTACACTGAAGCTTTCTTT. Translation: CASSLTSPALYTEAFF. Looking up the rest from reference TRBV28 and TRBJ1-1 gives the full variable domain: DVKVTQSSRYLVKRTGEKVFLECVQDMDHENMFWYRQDPGLGLRLIYFSYDVKMKEKGDIPEGYSVSREKKERFSLILESASTNQTSMYLCASSLTSPALYTEAFFGQGTRLTVV.